A single TCR beta chain is shown here with its context. What it recognizes is unknown. Primed by a sample-barcoded 5' primer and a J-beta primer mix, a second PCR proceeded for roughly 7 to 12 cycles. TCRdb called the 5' RACE reads again in MiXCR, with one record for every CDR3 protein. Of 780,000 or so distinct CDR3 sequences listed, roughly 53% are singletons. This sample is drawn from a study of blood T cells in healthy people across ages. Findings of the study overall: Long-lived and aged donors differed, with more naive CD4+ cells and higher diversity in the long-lived. Age brought a roughly linear fall in TCR beta diversity measured per million T cells. Donor CMV status, an unknown factor, possibly confounded changes in expanded clonotypes.

Germline lookup yields CDR1 SEHNR and CDR2 FQNEAQ (reference sequence). V was shortened by 2 bases and J by 2 bases, with 10 bases between the two germline ends. The CDR3 extends over 14 amino acids. Sequenced material: blood. This TCR was recovered from a man older than 75 in good health. The chain employs TRBV7-9 and TRBJ2-7; D remains ambiguous. The CDR3 bases are TGTGCCAGCAGCTTATTCCACAGTCCCTACGAGCAGTACTTC. Its translation: CASSLFHSPYEQYF.